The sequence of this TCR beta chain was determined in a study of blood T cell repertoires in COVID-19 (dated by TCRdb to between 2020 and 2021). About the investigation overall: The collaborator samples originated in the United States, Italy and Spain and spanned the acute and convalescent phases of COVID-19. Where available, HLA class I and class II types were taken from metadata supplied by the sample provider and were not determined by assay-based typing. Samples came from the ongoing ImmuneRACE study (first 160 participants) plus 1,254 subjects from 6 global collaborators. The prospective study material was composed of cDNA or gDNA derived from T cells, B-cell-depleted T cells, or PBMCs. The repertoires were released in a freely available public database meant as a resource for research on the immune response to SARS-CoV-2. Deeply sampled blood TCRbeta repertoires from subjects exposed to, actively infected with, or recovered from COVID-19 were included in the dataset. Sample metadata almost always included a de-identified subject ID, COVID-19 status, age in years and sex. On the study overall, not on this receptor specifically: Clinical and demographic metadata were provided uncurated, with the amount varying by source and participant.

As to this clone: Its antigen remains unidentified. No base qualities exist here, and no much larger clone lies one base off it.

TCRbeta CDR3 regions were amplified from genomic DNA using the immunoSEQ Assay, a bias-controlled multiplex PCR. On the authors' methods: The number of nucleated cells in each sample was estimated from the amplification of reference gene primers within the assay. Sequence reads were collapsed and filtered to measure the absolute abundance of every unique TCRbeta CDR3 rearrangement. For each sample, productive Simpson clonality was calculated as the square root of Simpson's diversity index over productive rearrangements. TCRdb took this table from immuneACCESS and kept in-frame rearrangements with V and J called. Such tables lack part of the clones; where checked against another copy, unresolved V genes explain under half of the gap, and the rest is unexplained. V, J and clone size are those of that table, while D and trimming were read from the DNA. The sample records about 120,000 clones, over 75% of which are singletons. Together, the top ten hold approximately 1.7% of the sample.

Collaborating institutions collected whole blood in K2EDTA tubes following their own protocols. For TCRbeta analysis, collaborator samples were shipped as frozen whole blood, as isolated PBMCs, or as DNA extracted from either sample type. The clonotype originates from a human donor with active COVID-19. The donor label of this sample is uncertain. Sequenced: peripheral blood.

For the CDR3, the sequence is CASRRGLNNEKLFF. The DNA is TGTGCCAGCAGGCGGGGCCTTAATAATGAAAAACTGTTTTTT. The rearranged segments are TRBV19 and TRBJ1-4; TRBD1 is perhaps the D gene, given 5 matching bases. V is shortened by 9 bases, J by 4 bases, and the region joining them spans 15 bases. CDR1 LNHDA and CDR2 SQIVND are derived from the germline V gene (reference sequence). The CDR3 goes from the cysteine to the phenylalanine over 14 residues. The kept DNA is CDR3 alone, 42 bases in frame from the first base.